This T cell receptor (beta chain) came from a study of blood T cell repertoires in COVID-19. Study-level background: The samples span acute and convalescent COVID-19 from the United States, Italy and Spain.

In the study's own analysis: Reference gene primers were amplified, and this amplification served to estimate nucleated cell counts. Clones were read by immunoSEQ multiplex PCR, and TCRdb kept only the in-frame ones, dropping some. V, J and clone size were drawn from that table, and D and trimming were deduced from the DNA. The sample lists about 240,000 clones; around 87% were seen once. What was sequenced was peripheral blood. The receptor comes from a woman aged 45-59 years with COVID-19, enrolled during active disease.

In nucleotides, the CDR3 is TGCGCCAGCAGCCAAGATTGGGAAGAGGGTCGTGAAGCTTTCTTT. Its translation is CASSQDWEEGREAFF. V usage is TRBV4-1 and J usage is TRBJ1-1; the D is unclear. The CDR3 totals 15 residues. The germline gives CDR1 MGHRA, CDR2 YSYEKL. V lost 0 bases, J lost 7 bases, and 15 bases lay in between.